This T cell receptor beta chain derives from a study of post-analysis software for immune sequencing data. The study, taken as a whole, reports: Higher frequency in patients than in controls was seen for about five TRBV segments, with TRBV5-6, TRBV5-1 and TRBV20-1 among them.

Remarks on this clonotype: Its antigen is not identified.

Presence of unique molecular identifiers characterized the TCR beta cDNA libraries. Input of about 1 to 11 million T cells yielded a few hundred thousand cDNA molecules. TCRdb re-called the PCR reads with MiXCR, one entry per CDR3 protein. The sample carries 350,000 to 450,000 distinct CDR3 sequences, approximately 39% recorded once. Germline CDR1 LGHDT, CDR2 YNNKEL (reference sequence). Deletions cut 0 bases from V and 16 bases from J, with 18 bases between. The CDR3 is 14 amino acids. The sequencing sample was made of blood. V usage is TRBV3-1 and J usage is TRBJ1-4; D call uncertain. This TCR was recovered from a girl aged 2 to 9 with multiple sclerosis. The CDR3 reads CASSQDPDGTGPFF. CDR3 sequence (DNA): TGTGCCAGCAGCCAAGACCCGGACGGCACCGGACCGTTTTTT.